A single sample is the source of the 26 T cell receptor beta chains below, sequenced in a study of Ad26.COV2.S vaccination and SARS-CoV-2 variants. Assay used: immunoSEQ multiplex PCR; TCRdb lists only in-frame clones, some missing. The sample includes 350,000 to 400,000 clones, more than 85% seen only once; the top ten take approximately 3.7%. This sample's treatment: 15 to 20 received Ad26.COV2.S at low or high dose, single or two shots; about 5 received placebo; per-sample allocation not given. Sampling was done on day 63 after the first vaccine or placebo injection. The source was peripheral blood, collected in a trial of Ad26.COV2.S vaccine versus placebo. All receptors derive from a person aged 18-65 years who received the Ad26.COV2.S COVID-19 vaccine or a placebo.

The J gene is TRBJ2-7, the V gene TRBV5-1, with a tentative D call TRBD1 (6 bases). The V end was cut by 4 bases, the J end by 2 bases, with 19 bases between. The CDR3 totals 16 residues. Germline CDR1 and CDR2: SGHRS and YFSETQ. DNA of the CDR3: TGCGCCAGCAGCACCACTCAGGGGTTAGGACCCTACGAGCAGTACTTC. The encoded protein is CASSTTQGLGPYEQYF. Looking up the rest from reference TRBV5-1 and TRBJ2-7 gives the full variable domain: KAGVTQTPRYLIKTRGQQVTLSCSPISGHRSVSWYQQTPGQGLQFLFEYFSETQRNKGNFPGRFSGRQFSNSRSEMNVSTLELGDSALYLCASSTTQGLGPYEQYFGPGTRLTVT.

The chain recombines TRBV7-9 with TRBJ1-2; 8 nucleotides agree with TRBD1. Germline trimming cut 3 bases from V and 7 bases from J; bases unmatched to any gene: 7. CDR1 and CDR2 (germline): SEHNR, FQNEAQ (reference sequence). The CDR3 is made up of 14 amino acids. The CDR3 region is CASSFGRGLGGYTF. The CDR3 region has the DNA TGTGCCAGCAGCTTTGGCAGGGGGCTTGGTGGCTACACCTTC.

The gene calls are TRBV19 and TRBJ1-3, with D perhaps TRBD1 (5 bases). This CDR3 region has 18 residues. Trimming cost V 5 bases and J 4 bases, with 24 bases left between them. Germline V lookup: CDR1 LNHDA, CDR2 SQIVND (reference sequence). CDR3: CASSLSLGATLVGNTIYF. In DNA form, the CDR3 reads TGTGCCAGTAGTCTCTCCCTCGGGGCAACTTTAGTGGGAAACACCATATATTTT. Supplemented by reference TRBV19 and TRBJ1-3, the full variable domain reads DGGITQSPKYLFRKEGQNVTLSCEQNLNHDAMYWYRQDPGQGLRLIYYSQIVNDFQKGDIAEGYSVSREKKESFPLTVTSAQKNPTAFYLCASSLSLGATLVGNTIYFGEGSWLTVV.

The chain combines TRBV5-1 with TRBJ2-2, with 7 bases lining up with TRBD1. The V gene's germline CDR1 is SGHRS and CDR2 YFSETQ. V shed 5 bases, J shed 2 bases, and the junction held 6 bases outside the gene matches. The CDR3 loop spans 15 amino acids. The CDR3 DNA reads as TGCGCCAGCAGTGGACAGGTGTTAAACACCGGGGAGCTGTTTTTT. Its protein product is CASSGQVLNTGELFF.

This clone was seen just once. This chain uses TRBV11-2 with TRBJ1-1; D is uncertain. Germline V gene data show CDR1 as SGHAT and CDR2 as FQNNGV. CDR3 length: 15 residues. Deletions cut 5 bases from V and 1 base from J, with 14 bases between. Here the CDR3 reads CASSLLPAPNTEAFF. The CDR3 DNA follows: TGTGCCAGCAGCCTGCTGCCTGCCCCGAACACTGAAGCTTTCTTT.

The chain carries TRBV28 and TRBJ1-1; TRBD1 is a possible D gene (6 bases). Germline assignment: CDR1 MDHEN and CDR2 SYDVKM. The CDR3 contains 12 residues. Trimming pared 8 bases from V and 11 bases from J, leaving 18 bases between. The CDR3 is CASGSGGGGAFF. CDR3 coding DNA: TGTGCCAGCGGCAGCGGGGGAGGGGGGGCTTTCTTT.

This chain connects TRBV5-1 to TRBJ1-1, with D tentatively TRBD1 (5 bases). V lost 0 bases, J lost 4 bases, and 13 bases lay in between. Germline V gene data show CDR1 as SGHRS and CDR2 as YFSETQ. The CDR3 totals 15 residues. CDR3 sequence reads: CASSLAFGTGTEAFF. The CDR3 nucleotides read TGCGCCAGCAGCTTGGCCTTTGGGACGGGCACTGAAGCTTTCTTT.

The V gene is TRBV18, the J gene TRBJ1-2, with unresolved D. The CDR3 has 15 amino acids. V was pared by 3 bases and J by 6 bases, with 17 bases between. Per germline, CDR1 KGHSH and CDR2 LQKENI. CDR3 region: CASSPPGRIDDGYTF. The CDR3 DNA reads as TGTGCCAGCTCACCCCCCGGACGGATTGACGATGGCTACACCTTC.

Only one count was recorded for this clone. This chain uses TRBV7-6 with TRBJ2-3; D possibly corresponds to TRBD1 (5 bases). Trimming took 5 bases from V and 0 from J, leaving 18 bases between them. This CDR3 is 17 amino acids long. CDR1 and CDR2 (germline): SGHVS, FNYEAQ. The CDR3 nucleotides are TGTGCCAGCAGCCCCAGGGTTATTCCGTTTAGCACAGATACGCAGTATTTT. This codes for CASSPRVIPFSTDTQYF.

The CDR3 DNA reads TGTGCCATCAGGGCGGACAGGGGCCATGGCTACACCTTC. The encoded protein is CAIRADRGHGYTF. The chain employs TRBV10-3 and TRBJ1-2; TRBD1 matches at 9 bases. V lost 6 bases and J lost 6; bases outside the gene matches: 5. CDR3 size: 13 residues. Looked up from germline, CDR1 is ENHRY and CDR2 is SYGVKD.

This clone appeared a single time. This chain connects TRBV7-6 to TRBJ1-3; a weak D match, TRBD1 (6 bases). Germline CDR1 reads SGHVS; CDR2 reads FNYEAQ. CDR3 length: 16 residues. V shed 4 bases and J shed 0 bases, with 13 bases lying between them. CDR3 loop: CASSSQQGRSGNTIYF. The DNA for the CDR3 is TGTGCCAGCAGCTCCCAACAGGGACGCTCTGGAAACACCATATATTTT.

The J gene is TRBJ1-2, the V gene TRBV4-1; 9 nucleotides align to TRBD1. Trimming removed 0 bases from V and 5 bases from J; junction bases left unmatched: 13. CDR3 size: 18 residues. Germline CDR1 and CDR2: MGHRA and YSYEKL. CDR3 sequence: CASSQDFRGQGLKYGYTF. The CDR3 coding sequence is TGCGCCAGCAGCCAAGATTTTCGGGGACAGGGCTTAAAGTATGGCTACACCTTC.

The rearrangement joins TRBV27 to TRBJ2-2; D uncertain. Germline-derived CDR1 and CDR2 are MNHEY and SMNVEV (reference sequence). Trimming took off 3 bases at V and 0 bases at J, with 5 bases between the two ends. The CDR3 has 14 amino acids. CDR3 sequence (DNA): TGTGCCAGCAGTTTCTGGACGAACACCGGGGAGCTGTTTTTT. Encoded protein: CASSFWTNTGELFF.

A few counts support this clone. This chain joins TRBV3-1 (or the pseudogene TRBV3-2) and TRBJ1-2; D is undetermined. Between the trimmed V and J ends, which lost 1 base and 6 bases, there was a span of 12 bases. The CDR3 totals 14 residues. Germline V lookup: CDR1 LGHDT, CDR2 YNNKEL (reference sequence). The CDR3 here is CASSQVYTLDGYTF. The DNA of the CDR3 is TGTGCCAGCAGCCAAGTTTACACCCTCGATGGCTACACCTTC.

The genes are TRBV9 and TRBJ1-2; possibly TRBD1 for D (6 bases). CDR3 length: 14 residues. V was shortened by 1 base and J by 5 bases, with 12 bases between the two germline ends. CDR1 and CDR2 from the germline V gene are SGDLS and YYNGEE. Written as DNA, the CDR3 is TGTGCCAGCAGCGTACGGACAGAGACGTATGGCTACACCTTC. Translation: CASSVRTETYGYTF. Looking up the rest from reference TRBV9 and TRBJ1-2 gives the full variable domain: DSGVTQTPKHLITATGQRVTLRCSPRSGDLSVYWYQQSLDQGLQFLIQYYNGEERAKGNILERFSAQQFPDLHSELNLSSLELGDSALYFCASSVRTETYGYTFGSGTRLTVV.

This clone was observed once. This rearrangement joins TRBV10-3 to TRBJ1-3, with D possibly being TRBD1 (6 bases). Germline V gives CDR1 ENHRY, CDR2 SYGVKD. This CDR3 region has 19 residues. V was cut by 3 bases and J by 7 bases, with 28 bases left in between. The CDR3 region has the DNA TGTGCCATCAGTGACCCCGGGGGCCGATATTCGGCCATTGCGAACACCATATATTTT. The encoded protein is CAISDPGGRYSAIANTIYF.

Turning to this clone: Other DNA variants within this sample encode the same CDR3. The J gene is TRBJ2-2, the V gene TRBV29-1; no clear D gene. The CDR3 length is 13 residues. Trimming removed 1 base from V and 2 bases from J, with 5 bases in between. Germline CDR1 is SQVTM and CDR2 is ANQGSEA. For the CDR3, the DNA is TGCAGCGTTGAAGCTGAAAACACCGGGGAGCTGTTTTTT. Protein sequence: CSVEAENTGELFF.

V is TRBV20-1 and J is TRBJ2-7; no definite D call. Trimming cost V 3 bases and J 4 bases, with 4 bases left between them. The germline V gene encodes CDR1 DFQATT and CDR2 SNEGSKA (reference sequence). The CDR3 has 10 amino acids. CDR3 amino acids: CSASRYEQYF. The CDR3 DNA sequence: TGCAGTGCTAGTCGTTACGAGCAGTACTTC.

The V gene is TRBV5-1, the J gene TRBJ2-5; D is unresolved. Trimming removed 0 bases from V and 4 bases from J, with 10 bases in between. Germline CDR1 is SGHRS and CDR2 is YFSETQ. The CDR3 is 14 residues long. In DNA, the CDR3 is TGCGCCAGCAGCTTGGGCCTCCCCCGAGAGACCCAGTACTTC. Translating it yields CASSLGLPRETQYF.

The CDR3 nucleotides read TGCGCCAGCAGCCAAGATCGCAGGGAATACGGTGGCTACACCTTC. Translated: CASSQDRREYGGYTF. The V gene is TRBV4-1, the J gene TRBJ1-2, with TRBD1 as a possible D gene (5 bases). CDR3 length equals 15 residues. Germline lookup yields CDR1 MGHRA and CDR2 YSYEKL. V was clipped by 0 bases and J by 7 bases, with 15 bases between them.

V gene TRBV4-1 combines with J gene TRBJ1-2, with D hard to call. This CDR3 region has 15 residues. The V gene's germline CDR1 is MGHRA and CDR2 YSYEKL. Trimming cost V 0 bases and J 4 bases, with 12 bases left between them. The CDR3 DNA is TGCGCCAGCAGCCAAGAGCGGGATTTCGCCTATGGCTACACCTTC. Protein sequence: CASSQERDFAYGYTF.

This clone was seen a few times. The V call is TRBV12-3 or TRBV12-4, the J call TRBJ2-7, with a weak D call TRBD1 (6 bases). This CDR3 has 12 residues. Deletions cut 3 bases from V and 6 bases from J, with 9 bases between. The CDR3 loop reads CASSFGGSEQYF. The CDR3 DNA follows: TGTGCCAGCAGTTTTGGGGGCTCCGAGCAGTACTTC.

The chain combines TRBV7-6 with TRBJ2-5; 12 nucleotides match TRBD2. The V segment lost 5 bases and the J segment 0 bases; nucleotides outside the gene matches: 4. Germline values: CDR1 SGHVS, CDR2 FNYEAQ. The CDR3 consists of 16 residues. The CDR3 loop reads CASSARTSGDQETQYF. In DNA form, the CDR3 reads TGTGCCAGCAGCGCCCGGACTAGCGGGGACCAAGAGACCCAGTACTTC.

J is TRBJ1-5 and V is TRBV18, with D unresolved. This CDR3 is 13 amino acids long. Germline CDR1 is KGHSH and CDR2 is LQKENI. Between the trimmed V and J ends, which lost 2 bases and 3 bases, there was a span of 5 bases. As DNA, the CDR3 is TGTGCCAGCTCACCAGCCACCAATCAGCCCCAGCATTTT. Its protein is CASSPATNQPQHF.

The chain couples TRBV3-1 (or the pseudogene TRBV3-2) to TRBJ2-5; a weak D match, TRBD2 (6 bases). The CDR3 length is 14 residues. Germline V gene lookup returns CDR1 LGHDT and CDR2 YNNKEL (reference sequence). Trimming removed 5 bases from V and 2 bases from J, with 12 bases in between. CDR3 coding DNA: TGTGCCAGCAGCGGGGGGTCCAAACAAGAGACCCAGTACTTC. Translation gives CASSGGSKQETQYF.

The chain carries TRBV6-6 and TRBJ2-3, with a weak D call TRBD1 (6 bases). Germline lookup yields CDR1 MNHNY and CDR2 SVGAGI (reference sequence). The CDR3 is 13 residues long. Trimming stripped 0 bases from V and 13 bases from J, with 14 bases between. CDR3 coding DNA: TGTGCCAGCAGTTACTCGAATAGGGGGAAGGAGTATTTT. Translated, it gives CASSYSNRGKEYF.